The subject of this entry is one T cell receptor beta chain. The antigen remains unidentified. The CDR3 loop spans 13 amino acids. Deletions cut 2 bases from V and 1 base from J, with 6 bases between. CDR1 SGHDT and CDR2 YYEEEE come from the germline V gene. The data were obtained in a study of T cell responses to AZD1222 COVID-19 vaccine. General study findings and limits: Epitopes outside B.1.351 and B.1.1.7 mutated regions reportedly drew nearly half of spike TCRs. Spike-wide coverage was observed for vaccine-associated CD4 TCRs, with dominant responses at 160-218 and 743-854. Baseline seropositives among AZD1222 recipients totaled only six or seven.

This table comes from immunoSEQ multiplex PCR, and its TCRdb copy is limited to in-frame clones, with some not included. The repertoire holds about 130,000 clones, with around 87% as singletons. The chain is built from TRBV5-6 and TRBJ1-1, with no clear D. The receptor comes from an adult in good health. This sample comprised peripheral blood, obtained on day 0 of AZD1222 vaccination. CDR3 bases: TGTGCCAGCAGCTTTTCCGGGAACACTGAAGCTTTCTTT. Its protein product is CASSFSGNTEAFF. Together with reference TRBV5-6 and TRBJ1-1, the CDR3 gives the full variable domain: DAGVTQSPTHLIKTRGQQVTLRCSPKSGHDTVSWYQQALGQGPQFIFQYYEEEERQRGNFPDRFSGHQFPNYSSELNVNALLLGDSALYLCASSFSGNTEAFFGQGTRLTVV.